A single sample gave rise to the 21 T cell receptor beta chains below, sequenced in a study of regulatory T cells in long-lasting Graves disease. The time point: newly diagnosed GD, antithyroid drugs for less than 3 months. PBMCs were the source of the RNA used for TCR sequencing. Assembly of TCR beta libraries relied on iRepertoire HTBI primers together with Arm-PCR of CDR3 regions. A single record per CDR3 protein comes from TCRdb applying MiXCR to the multiplex PCR reads. The sample shows a few hundred thousand distinct CDR3 sequences, under 20% of them seen only once. The sample also formed part of further work on T cells in Graves' hyperthyroidism and ophthalmopathy.

Sequencing used peripheral blood mononuclear cells (PBMCs), obtained at new diagnosis, from a patient treated with antithyroid drugs. The receptors were sampled from a woman aged 30 to 39 with Graves disease.

This clonotype was detected a few times. V usage is TRBV4-1 and J usage is TRBJ2-1; D is uncertain. V dropped 4 bases and J dropped 6 bases, with 13 bases sitting between them. The CDR3 length is 14 residues. Germline CDR1 MGHRA, CDR2 YSYEKL. The CDR3 spells CASSLLRLSNEQFF. The CDR3 coding sequence is TGCGCCAGCAGCCTCCTCAGGTTATCCAATGAGCAGTTCTTC.

This clonotype was seen at least ten times. CDR3 DNA: TGTGCCAGTAGTACGACAGGAGGGGATGAGCAGTTCTTC. As protein: CASSTTGGDEQFF. J is TRBJ2-1 and V is TRBV19; D possibly uses TRBD1 or TRBD2 (6 bases each). Trimming left V 4 bases short and J 8 bases short, with 12 bases between. Germline loops: CDR1 LNHDA, CDR2 SQIVND (reference sequence). This CDR3 has 13 residues.

Only a few counts were recorded for this clonotype. A far larger clone is only one base removed, so a read error is likely. The J gene is TRBJ2-7, the V gene TRBV2; 8 positions match TRBD1. The CDR3 extends over 15 amino acids. With V trimmed by 6 bases and J by 7 bases, 14 bases remained unmatched. Germline CDR1 reads SNHLY; CDR2 reads FYNNEI. Written as DNA, the CDR3 is TGTGCCAGCAGGGGACAGGAACGGACCTACAATGAGCAGTACTTC. It is translated as CASRGQERTYNEQYF.

This clonotype was seen repeatedly, ten times or more. The chain carries TRBV5-1 and TRBJ2-6; D not resolved. Germline values: CDR1 SGHRS, CDR2 YFSETQ. CDR3 size: 15 residues. V was pared by 1 base and J by 4 bases, with 9 bases between. The CDR3, as DNA: TGCGCCAGCAGCTTGAGTTGGTTCGGGGCCAACGTCCTGACTTTC. This encodes CASSLSWFGANVLTF.

The chain recombines TRBV18 with TRBJ2-7; D is ambiguous. V gave up 3 bases and J gave up 5 bases, with 8 bases separating them. The CDR3 contains 12 residues. Germline V gene sequence: CDR1 KGHSH, CDR2 LQKENI. DNA of the CDR3: TGTGCCAGCTCACCCCCTTCTAACGAGCAGTACTTC. Protein: CASSPPSNEQYF.

This clonotype was detected ten times or more. The chain employs TRBV5-1 and TRBJ1-5; D is uncertain. The CDR3 extends over 15 amino acids. V lost 5 bases to trimming and J lost 0 bases, with 12 bases between them. Germline V gene data show CDR1 as SGHRS and CDR2 as YFSETQ. The CDR3 protein is CASRTGLDSNQPQHF. The CDR3 nucleotides read TGCGCCAGCAGGACCGGGTTAGATAGCAATCAGCCCCAGCATTTT.

This clonotype was seen ten or more times. The V call is TRBV7-3, the J call TRBJ2-1, with a tentative D call TRBD1 (5 bases). Trimming took 5 bases from V and 0 from J, leaving 5 bases between them. The CDR3 runs to 13 residues. Germline assignment: CDR1 SGHTA and CDR2 FQGTGA. The CDR3 sequence is CASSDSSYNEQFF. In nucleotides, the CDR3 is TGTGCCAGCAGCGACAGCTCCTACAATGAGCAGTTCTTC. The entire variable domain, with the rest obtained from reference TRBV7-3 and TRBJ2-1, is as follows: GAGVSQTPSNKVTEKGKYVELRCDPISGHTALYWYRQSLGQGPEFLIYFQGTGAADDSGLPNDRFFAVRPEGSVSTLKIQRTERGDSAVYLCASSDSSYNEQFFGPGTRLTVL.

CDR3 in amino acids: CASSGSRNEQFF. As DNA, the CDR3 is TGTGCCAGCAGCGGTAGCCGCAATGAGCAGTTCTTC. This chain uses TRBV2 with TRBJ2-1; D is unclear. The V and J ends lost 6 bases and 6 bases respectively, with 9 bases between them. The CDR3 length is 12 residues. Per germline, CDR1 SNHLY and CDR2 FYNNEI.

This sequence joins TRBV5-5 and TRBJ2-7; no reliable D call. Trimming left V 2 bases short and J 0 bases short, with 15 bases between. The germline CDR1 and CDR2 sequences are SGHKS and YYEKEE (reference sequence). The CDR3 extends over 16 amino acids. The CDR3 bases are TGTGCCAGCAGCTTTGGGCGCAGACCCAGCTCCTACGAGCAGTACTTC. Its translation is CASSFGRRPSSYEQYF.

This clonotype was recorded many times. CDR3 amino acids: CASSYYTSGVNNEQFF. In DNA form, the CDR3 reads TGTGCCAGCAGTTACTATACTAGCGGGGTAAACAATGAGCAGTTCTTC. The V call is TRBV6-9, the J call TRBJ2-1; 10 bases map to TRBD2. The V and J ends lost 3 bases and 5 bases, in that order; junction bases with no gene match: 7. The V gene's germline CDR1 is MNHGY and CDR2 SVAAGI. CDR3 size: 16 residues.

In its sample, this clonotype was seen many times. The V call is TRBV5-1, the J call TRBJ2-7; TRBD1 matches 10 bases. With V trimmed by 0 bases and J by 6 bases, 6 bases remained unmatched. The CDR3 contains 15 residues. The germline CDR1 and CDR2 sequences are SGHRS and YFSETQ. The CDR3 spells CASSLDRTGGAEQYF. DNA for the CDR3: TGCGCCAGCAGCTTGGACAGGACAGGGGGTGCCGAGCAGTACTTC.

This clonotype was detected ten times or more. The chain recombines TRBV5-1 with TRBJ2-7; D possibly corresponds to TRBD2 (6 bases). In germline, CDR1 is SGHRS, CDR2 YFSETQ. The CDR3 runs to 15 residues. The V end lost 0 bases, the J end lost 6 bases, and 16 bases lay between the germline ends. The DNA for the CDR3 is TGCGCCAGCAGCTTGGATACGGCGGGGTCGTCCGAGCAGTACTTC. This encodes CASSLDTAGSSEQYF.

The V call is TRBV5-1, the J call TRBJ2-7; D might be TRBD2 (6 bases). This CDR3 is built from 13 residues. Germline V lookup: CDR1 SGHRS, CDR2 YFSETQ. V lost 0 bases and J lost 3, with 7 bases in between. The CDR3 nucleotides read TGCGCCAGCAGCTTGGGGCGGGACTACGAGCAGTACTTC. Residues: CASSLGRDYEQYF. Full variable domain (outside the CDR3, taken from reference TRBV5-1 and TRBJ2-7): KAGVTQTPRYLIKTRGQQVTLSCSPISGHRSVSWYQQTPGQGLQFLFEYFSETQRNKGNFPGRFSGRQFSNSRSEMNVSTLELGDSALYLCASSLGRDYEQYFGPGTRLTVT.

This clonotype was observed many times. The chain uses TRBV16 and TRBJ1-6, with TRBD1 matching 7 bases. Trimming at V came to 4 bases and at J to 6 bases, leaving 6 bases not matched to a gene. The CDR3 is 15 amino acids. CDR1 and CDR2 from the germline V gene are KGHSY and FQNENV. CDR3 bases: TGTGCCAGCAGCCCTGTGGCAGGGGGTAATTCACCCCTCCACTTT. Protein: CASSPVAGGNSPLHF. Variable domain in full (rest from reference TRBV16 and TRBJ1-6): GEEVAQTPKHLVRGEGQKAKLYCAPIKGHSYVFWYQQVLKNEFKFLISFQNENVFDETGMPKERFSAKCLPNSPCSLEIQATKLEDSAVYFCASSPVAGGNSPLHFGNGTRLTVT.

This clonotype was seen ten or more times. The chain employs TRBV12-3 or TRBV12-4 and TRBJ2-3; D is unresolved. The germline V and J ends were trimmed by 6 bases and 0 bases, with 10 bases remaining between them. The CDR3 loop spans 14 amino acids. This chain's CDR3 is CASRSGYSTDTQYF. For the CDR3, the DNA is TGTGCCAGCAGATCAGGATATAGCACAGATACGCAGTATTTT.

This clonotype occurred many times. The genes are TRBV7-2 and TRBJ2-5, with 10 bases aligning to TRBD1. Germline-derived CDR1 and CDR2 are SGHTA and FQGNSA. CDR3 length: 14 residues. V was pared by 5 bases and J by 4 bases, with 4 bases of the junction left unmatched. In DNA, the CDR3 is TGTGCCAGCAGCCCCTGGACAGGGGGAGAGACCCAGTACTTC. This sequence encodes CASSPWTGGETQYF.

This clonotype was seen ten or more times. The V call is TRBV5-5, the J call TRBJ1-1; D unclear. The CDR3 has 12 amino acids. Trimming left V 4 bases short and J 5 bases short, with 9 bases between. Germline V lookup: CDR1 SGHKS, CDR2 YYEKEE (reference sequence). The CDR3 loop is CASSPFQTEAFF. The CDR3 coding sequence is TGTGCCAGCAGCCCCTTCCAGACTGAAGCTTTCTTT.

This chain joins TRBV10-3 and TRBJ2-1; 12 positions agree with TRBD2. The V segment lost 7 bases and the J segment 6 bases; nucleotides outside the gene matches: 4. Germline V gene data show CDR1 as ENHRY and CDR2 as SYGVKD. The CDR3 totals 14 residues. The CDR3 DNA is TGTGCCATCAAACTAGCGGGGGGCGGCAATGAGCAGTTCTTC. This gives the protein CAIKLAGGGNEQFF.

This clonotype appeared many times. This sequence joins TRBV5-1 and TRBJ2-2; D possibly corresponds to TRBD1 (5 bases). The CDR3 totals 16 residues. Germline V CDR1 and CDR2: SGHRS, YFSETQ. Trimming took 8 bases from V and 3 from J, leaving 20 bases between them. Written as DNA, the CDR3 is TGCGCCAGTCGAAACAAGACAGTATTCTACACCGGGGAGCTGTTTTTT. This encodes CASRNKTVFYTGELFF.

This clonotype appeared many times. V and J are TRBV6-2 or TRBV6-3 and TRBJ2-3; 12 bases fit TRBD2. J lost 0 bases, V lost 2 bases, and 12 bases had no gene match. CDR3 length: 20 amino acids. Germline loops: CDR1 MNHEY, CDR2 SVGEGT. CDR3 DNA: TGTGCCAGCAGTTACCGGAATGGACTAGCGGGGACCGATAGCACAGATACGCAGTATTTT. Its translation: CASSYRNGLAGTDSTDTQYF.

This chain uses TRBV7-9 with TRBJ2-3; tentative D call: TRBD2 (6 bases). This CDR3 is 15 amino acids long. The V and J ends lost 4 bases and 2 bases respectively, with 13 bases between them. Germline CDR1 and CDR2: SEHNR and FQNEAQ (reference sequence). CDR3 coding DNA: TGTGCCAGCAGCTCGCTTGCGGGATACACAGATACGCAGTATTTT. It codes for CASSSLAGYTDTQYF.